This is a list of T cell receptor beta chains from one sample in a study of blood T cell repertoires in COVID-19. Data came from immunoSEQ multiplex PCR; TCRdb stores just in-frame clones and leaves some out. The table records about 140,000 clones, around 80% of them present only once. Input material: peripheral blood. Every receptor here comes from a human donor in a cohort sampled during active COVID-19. Each CDR3 is given without its conserved first and last residue. Each record gives: V gene, J gene, clone size, CDR3 protein. Size values are once, few and many counts, or a class for expanded clones, and some rows have none.

TRBV6-5	TRBJ2-5	NA	ASRLLTSRSETQY
TRBV21-1	TRBJ2-1	NA	ARLPTSGNYNEQF
TRBV19	TRBJ2-1	NA	ASSLVDRAYNEQF
TRBV28	TRBJ2-7	NA	ASSSTGGGTYEQY
TRBV5-1	TRBJ2-7	NA	ASSPDRGAAYEQY
TRBV18	TRBJ1-6	NA	ASSPPSGGNSPLH
TRBV3-1/TRBV3-2	TRBJ1-2	NA	ASSQGHGTFYGYT
TRBV6-5	TRBJ2-3	NA	ASNAQGLGTDTQY
TRBV5-1	TRBJ2-7	NA	ASSLAQYRVGEQY
TRBV10-3	TRBJ2-7	NA	AITDRYEQY
TRBV10-1	TRBJ1-5	few	ASEEDRTSNQPQH
TRBV7-8	TRBJ2-2	NA	ASSSSPTSGKNTGELF
TRBV4-1	TRBJ1-4	NA	ASSRLFGLYEKLF
TRBV5-4	TRBJ2-7	NA	ASSLDPDSLYEQY
TRBV11-2	TRBJ2-5	few	ASSPGGGGHQETQY
TRBV7-2	TRBJ2-1	NA	ASSRRGGRNEQF
TRBV2	TRBJ2-7	few	ASRPDRKEQY
TRBV7-2	TRBJ2-7	NA	ASSFAGVNYEQY
TRBV7-2	TRBJ2-1	NA	ASSSRGSSYNEQF
TRBV12-3/TRBV12-4	TRBJ2-1	NA	ASSTGSSGSWF
TRBV5-5	TRBJ1-1	NA	ASSYHSWATEDTEAF
TRBV11-2	TRBJ2-2	NA	ASSFRTDGELF
TRBV28	TRBJ2-5	NA	ASSPILAGGEETQY
TRBV5-1	TRBJ2-7	once	ASSAAGGGIYEQY
TRBV3-1/TRBV3-2	TRBJ1-2	NA	ASSPRQDGIYGYT
TRBV5-1	TRBJ2-5	few	ASSLALAGRAGETQY
TRBV11-1	TRBJ2-7	NA	ASSLESSRGTYEQY
TRBV27	TRBJ1-2	NA	ASSLSRSHSYT
TRBV10-3	TRBJ2-3	once	AISEPWGGASDTQY
TRBV30	TRBJ1-2	NA	AWSVRQGAVNGYT
TRBV5-1	TRBJ2-3	NA	ASSYQGAYTDTQY
TRBV7-9	TRBJ1-1	NA	ASSHRDWNTEAF
TRBV12-3/TRBV12-4	TRBJ2-6	NA	ATGLSGANVLT
TRBV9	TRBJ2-1	NA	ASSPPAGEQF
TRBV27	TRBJ1-5	once	ASSRQGAQSQPQH
TRBV3-1/TRBV3-2	TRBJ2-3	once	ASSHGTSRDTQY
TRBV19	TRBJ1-1	NA	ASSTGVRMNTEAF
TRBV19	TRBJ2-5	NA	ASSTRDRGIETQY
TRBV2	TRBJ2-6	once	ASSVGSSGANVLT
TRBV4-3	TRBJ2-7	NA	ASSQDAGQGGLYEQY
TRBV28	TRBJ2-1	NA	ASLGRQGGAERF
TRBV7-3	TRBJ2-3	NA	ASSLGGNTQY